The sequence of this T cell receptor beta chain was determined in a study of post-analysis software for immune sequencing data. The V gene's germline CDR1 is SGHRS and CDR2 YFSETQ. The CDR3 is 13 amino acids. Carried by the TCR beta cDNA libraries were unique molecular identifiers. A population of 1 to 10 million T cells gave rise to roughly 0.5 million cDNA molecules. TCRdb re-analysed the PCR reads in MiXCR, keeping a single row per CDR3 protein. Here the sample spans about 820,000 distinct CDR3 sequences, approximately 57% being singletons. In its sample, this clonotype was seen a few times. What it recognizes is unknown. Overall study findings and caveats: With F measure, samples from one preparation batch clustered together strongly. Patients had higher frequencies than controls of roughly five TRBV segments, including TRBV5-6, TRBV5-1 and TRBV20-1. People with multiple sclerosis had a significantly lower normalized Chao1 diversity than controls did.

The V gene is TRBV5-1, the J gene TRBJ2-5, with TRBD1 as a possible D gene (6 bases). With the DNA end fitting TRBJ2-1 better, the J assignment may be wrong. This clonotype originated in a girl aged 10 to 17 with multiple sclerosis. Sequencing was carried out using blood. CDR3 in DNA: TGCGCCAGCAGCTTCACACAGGGCCATGAGCAGTTCTTC. It codes for CASSFTQGHEQFF.